Below are 8 T cell receptor beta chains sequenced from a single sample in a study of blood T cell repertoires in COVID-19. Sequenced by immunoSEQ multiplex PCR; TCRdb stores in-frame clones only, minus some. The sample includes about 66,000 clones, approximately 86% of them seen just once. Sequenced input: peripheral blood. The receptors were gathered from a man between 45 and 60 years old with active COVID-19.

V usage is TRBV5-1 and J usage is TRBJ1-6; no firm D call. Trimming stripped 5 bases from V and 7 bases from J, with 16 bases between. The CDR3 length is 15 residues. The germline V gene encodes CDR1 SGHRS and CDR2 YFSETQ. Here the CDR3 DNA reads TGCGCCAGCAGGCCGGAGATCCTCGGGAATTCACCCCTCCACTTT. It encodes CASRPEILGNSPLHF.

The rearrangement joins TRBV6-5 to TRBJ1-6; 7 bases agree with TRBD1. Per germline, CDR1 MNHEY and CDR2 SVGAGI. V dropped 5 bases and J dropped 10; count of bases not matched to a gene: 8. This CDR3 contains 14 residues. In DNA, the CDR3 is TGTGCCAGCAGTCGGGACAGCATTTTATCACCCCTCCACTTT. Its protein is CASSRDSILSPLHF.

This rearrangement joins TRBV13 to TRBJ2-7; 7 bases agree with TRBD2. The CDR3 loop spans 13 amino acids. From germline, CDR1 is PRHDT and CDR2 FYEKMQ (reference sequence). This CDR3 is CASSRGLSSEQYV. CDR3 coding DNA: TGTGCCAGCAGCCGGGGACTATCCTCCGAGCAGTACGTC.

This chain links TRBV7-9 with TRBJ2-3; 7 bases agree with TRBD2. Trimming cost V 5 bases and J 0 bases; bases outside gene matches: 8. This CDR3 has 16 residues. Germline CDR1 SEHNR, CDR2 FQNEAQ (reference sequence). CDR3 sequence: CASSPGLADSTDTQYF. Here the CDR3 DNA reads TGTGCCAGCAGCCCCGGTCTAGCGGATAGCACAGATACGCAGTATTTT.

The chain employs TRBV5-1 and TRBJ2-1, with 10 bases aligning to TRBD2. The CDR3 sequence is 16 residues long. Germline V gene lookup returns CDR1 SGHRS and CDR2 YFSETQ. Germline trimming cut 0 bases from V and 7 bases from J; bases unmatched to any gene: 7. CDR3 coding DNA: TGCGCCAGCAGCTTGGCCCCAGCGGGAGGGCCGAATGAGCAGTTCTTC. Protein sequence: CASSLAPAGGPNEQFF.

The J gene is TRBJ1-3, the V gene TRBV15; TRBD1 aligns across 7 bases. Germline CDR1 LNHNV, CDR2 YYDKDF (reference sequence). The ends lost 0 bases at V and 0 bases at J; junction bases unmatched: 5. The CDR3 runs 17 residues. The CDR3 loop is CATSRDRGQASGNTIYF. CDR3 coding DNA: TGTGCCACCAGCAGAGATCGTGGACAGGCCTCTGGAAACACCATATATTTT.

The chain uses TRBV25-1 and TRBJ2-1; D unresolved. CDR1 and CDR2 from the germline V gene are MGHDK and SYGVNS. CDR3 length: 14 amino acids. V was clipped by 2 bases and J by 7 bases, with 12 bases between them. The CDR3 reads CASSENLLQNEQFF. The CDR3 nucleotides read TGTGCCAGCAGTGAAAATCTCTTACAAAATGAGCAGTTCTTC.

CDR3 nucleotide sequence: TGTGCCAGTAGTACCGACAGGGGGAGGATGATTAATCAGCCCCAGCATTTT. Translation gives CASSTDRGRMINQPQHF. V gene TRBV19 combines with J gene TRBJ1-5; 9 bases are shared with TRBD1. V was clipped by 4 bases and J by 4 bases; unmatched bases: 11. Germline loops: CDR1 LNHDA, CDR2 SQIVND (reference sequence). This CDR3 has 17 amino acids.